This T cell receptor beta chain stems from a study of tumor-infiltrating lymphocytes in primary liver carcinoma. Study at large: Both sexes were represented among patients, who were 30 to 69 years old.

TCR beta cDNA came from about 0.45 ug total RNA, primed with a constant-region primer. Three-round nested multiplex PCR performed with slightly modified ARM-PCR produced the TCR beta libraries. The first two PCR rounds, nine to ten cycles each, used TRBV1-TRBV30 forward primers and a C-beta reverse primer. One entry per CDR3 protein, called by TCRdb with MiXCR from the multiplex PCR reads. The sample contains some 190,000 distinct CDR3 sequences, 85% of which appear only once. A remark on this clonotype: Antigen: not known. One end of the junction fails to match germline, which may point to a read error.

CDR1 and CDR2 from the germline V gene are GTSNPN and SVGIG (reference sequence). There are 14 residues in the CDR3. For each extraction, RNA and DNA were obtained together from around 20-30 mg of unsorted bulk tissue. Researchers took samples from five separate regions of each tumor. Findings of the study overall: Significantly larger top-250-clone fractions were found in tumors than in blood (p = 0.039). Representation across all five tumor regions was limited to only about 7.5-25% of top clones.

V and J are TRBV30 and TRBJ2-4; 9 bases match TRBD1. Sequenced input: tumor tissue from primary liver carcinoma. This TCR came from a man between 40 and 49 years old with primary liver carcinoma and hepatitis B virus infection. CDR3 sequence reads: CDWSVLGTGTIQYF. CDR3 coding DNA: TGTGACTGGAGCGTACTCGGGACAGGGACCATTCAGTACTTC.